This entry describes one TCR beta chain. A universal primer site and UMIs were added as TCR cDNA was made by 5'RACE template switching. TCRdb ran MiXCR on the 5' RACE reads and lists one entry per CDR3 protein. This sample has under 400,000 distinct CDR3 sequences, with roughly 11% found just once. This CDR3 comprises 14 residues. Trimming removed 1 base from V and 5 bases from J; junction bases left unmatched: 5. Germline CDR1 and CDR2: SQVTM and ANQGSEA. The data stem from a study of T cells after yellow fever vaccination. The chain couples TRBV29-1 to TRBJ2-3, with 8 bases identical to TRBD2. The source is a man aged 18 to 30 who received the YFV17D yellow fever vaccine. Sequenced here: PBMCs, sampled on the day of the first yellow fever vaccination. This CDR3 reads CSVEAGGPVDTQYF. The CDR3 nucleotides read TGCAGCGTTGAAGCGGGGGGGCCGGTAGATACGCAGTATTTT.